The clone carrying this T cell receptor (beta chain) was detected only a few times. Its specificity is not known. This entry comes from a study of T cells in Graves' hyperthyroidism and ophthalmopathy. Amplification of TCR beta CDR3 regions was performed using RNA transcripts as template. First-round RT-PCR with HTBI primers amplified the TCR CDR3 region. TCRdb re-called the multiplex PCR reads with MiXCR, one entry per CDR3 protein. In the table there are some 500,000 distinct CDR3 sequences, around 14% of which are singletons. Points from the study as a whole: Model-based prediction identified ophthalmopathy a median approximately 6.2 months prior to its onset.

Germline CDR1 and CDR2: LGHDT and YNNKEL (reference sequence). Trimming at V came to 2 bases and at J to 3 bases, leaving 7 bases not matched to a gene. CDR3 length: 16 residues. Sequencing used blood. The gene calls are TRBV3-1 and TRBJ1-3; 7 positions agree with TRBD1. The receptor was derived from a young woman with Graves' hyperthyroidism. CDR3 bases: TGTGCCAGCAGCCAACCACAGGGGAACGGTGGAAACACCATATATTTT. Translating it yields CASSQPQGNGGNTIYF. Filled out from reference TRBV3-1 and TRBJ1-3, the complete variable domain reads DTAVSQTPKYLVTQMGNDKSIKCEQNLGHDTMYWYKQDSKKFLKIMFSYNNKELIINETVPNRFSPKSPDKAHLNLHINSLELGDSAVYFCASSQPQGNGGNTIYFGEGSWLTVV.